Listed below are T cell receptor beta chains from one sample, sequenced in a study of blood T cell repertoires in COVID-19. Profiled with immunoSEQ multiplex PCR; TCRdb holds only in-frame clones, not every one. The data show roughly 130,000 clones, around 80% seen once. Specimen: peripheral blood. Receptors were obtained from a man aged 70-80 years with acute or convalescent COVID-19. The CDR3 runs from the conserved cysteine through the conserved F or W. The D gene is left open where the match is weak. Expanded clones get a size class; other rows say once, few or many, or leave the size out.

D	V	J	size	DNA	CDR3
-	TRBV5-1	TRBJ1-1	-	TGCGCCAGCAGCGTGTCCCTGGCCACTGAAGCTTTCTTT	CASSVSLATEAFF
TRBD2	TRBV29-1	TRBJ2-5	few	TGCAGCGTTGAACGAGCGGGGGGGCCTGAGACCCAGTACTTC	CSVERAGGPETQYF
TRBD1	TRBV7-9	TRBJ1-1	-	TGTGCCAGCAGCCTGCAGGGGGGGAACACTGAAGCTTTCTTT	CASSLQGGNTEAFF
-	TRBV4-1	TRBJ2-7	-	TGCGCCAGCAGCCCGCGCGAGGGACACTCCTACGAGCAGTACTTC	CASSPREGHSYEQYF
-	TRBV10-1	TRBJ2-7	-	TGCGCCAGCCCCCCTTACTTACAGGGACGCTCCTACGAGCAGTACTTC	CASPPYLQGRSYEQYF
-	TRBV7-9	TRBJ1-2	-	TGTGCCAGCAGCCCTCGGGGGGAATGGAGCTATGGCTACACCTTC	CASSPRGEWSYGYTF
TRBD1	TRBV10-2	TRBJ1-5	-	TGCGCCAGCAGTGACCGAATACAGGGGGCTAATCAGCCCCAGCATTTT	CASSDRIQGANQPQHF
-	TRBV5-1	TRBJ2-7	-	TGCGCCAGCAGCTTGGGAGGGATTGGGAACGAGCAGTACTTC	CASSLGGIGNEQYF
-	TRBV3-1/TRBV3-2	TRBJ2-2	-	TGTGCCAGCAGCCCCGCCTTAGGGGTGGACGCCGGGGAGCTGTTTTTT	CASSPALGVDAGELFF
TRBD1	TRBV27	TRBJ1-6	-	TGTGCCAGCAGTTTTGACAGGGGAAACTATAATTCACCCCTCCACTTT	CASSFDRGNYNSPLHF
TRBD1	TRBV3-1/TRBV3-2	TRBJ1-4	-	TGTGCCAGCAGCCAACCGGGACAGGGTAATGAAAAACTGTTTTTT	CASSQPGQGNEKLFF
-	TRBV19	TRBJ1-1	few	TGTGCCAGTAGTGCCCGGGACACCTACACTGAAGCTTTCTTT	CASSARDTYTEAFF
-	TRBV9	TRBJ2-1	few	TGTGCCAGCAGCGTCATTAGCGGCTCCTACAATGAGCAGTTCTTC	CASSVISGSYNEQFF
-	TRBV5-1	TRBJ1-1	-	TGCGCCAGCAGCAGCCAGGGTAACACTGAAGCTTTCTTT	CASSSQGNTEAFF
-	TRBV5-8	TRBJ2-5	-	TGTGCCAGCAGCTTGGGGCAGGGTCTTGAGACCCAGTACTTC	CASSLGQGLETQYF
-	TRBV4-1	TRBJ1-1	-	TGCGCCAGCAGCGTTACGGGGGTAACTAGCACTGAAGCTTTCTTT	CASSVTGVTSTEAFF
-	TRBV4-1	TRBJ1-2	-	TGCGCCAGCAGCCAAGATGTCGGTCCGCGGGGCTACACCTTC	CASSQDVGPRGYTF
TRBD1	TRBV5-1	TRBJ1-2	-	TGCGCCAGCAGCCGGACAGGGTTGGATGGCTACACCTTC	CASSRTGLDGYTF
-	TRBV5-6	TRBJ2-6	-	TGTGCCAGCAGAACAGGCTCCTCTGGGGCCAACGTCCTGACTTTC	CASRTGSSGANVLTF
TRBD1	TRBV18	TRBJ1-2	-	TGTGCCAGCTCACTCAGGACAGGGATCGGCTATGGCTACACCTTC	CASSLRTGIGYGYTF
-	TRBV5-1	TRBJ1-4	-	TGCGCCAGCAGCTCATTAGGACAGCGAATTAATGAAAAACTGTTTTTT	CASSSLGQRINEKLFF
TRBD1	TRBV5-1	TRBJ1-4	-	TGCGCCAGCAGCTTAGGGGACAGCACTAATGAAAAACTGTTTTTT	CASSLGDSTNEKLFF
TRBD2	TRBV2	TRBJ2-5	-	TGTGCCAGCAGTCTTGGCGGGGGTCCCCAAGAGACCCAGTACTTC	CASSLGGGPQETQYF
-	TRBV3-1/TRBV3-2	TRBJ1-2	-	TGTGCCAGCAGCCGAGAGGGGGGTAGCTATGGCTACACCTTC	CASSREGGSYGYTF
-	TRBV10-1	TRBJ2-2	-	TGCGCCAGCAGCGTTATTCTCGGGGAGCTGTTTTTT	CASSVILGELFF
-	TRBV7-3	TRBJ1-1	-	TGTGCCAGCAGCGTTGAGACTGGGGGAGGCACTGAAGCTTTCTTT	CASSVETGGGTEAFF
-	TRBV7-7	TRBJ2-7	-	TGTGCTAGCAGCCTGATACCAGGGTACGAGCAGTACTTC	CASSLIPGYEQYF
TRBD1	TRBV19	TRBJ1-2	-	TGTGCCAGTAGTATAGGCGGACAGGACTCGTGGTACGGCTACACCTTC	CASSIGGQDSWYGYTF
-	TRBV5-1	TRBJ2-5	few	TGCGCCAGCAGCTTGGGGGCCAGCCAAGAGACCCAGTACTTC	CASSLGASQETQYF
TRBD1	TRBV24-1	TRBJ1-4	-	TGTGCCACCAGTGACCCGACAGGGGATAATGAAAAACTGTTTTTT	CATSDPTGDNEKLFF
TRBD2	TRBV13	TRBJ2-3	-	TGTGCCAGCAGCCCCGGTGGGCGGGGGGTCACCACAGATACGCAGTATTTT	CASSPGGRGVTTDTQYF
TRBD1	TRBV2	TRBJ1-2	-	TGTGCCGGCCGGGACAGGGGCTATGGCTACACCTTC	CAGRDRGYGYTF
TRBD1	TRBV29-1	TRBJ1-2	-	TGCAGCGTTGAATCACGACAGGGCATTGGGGGTGGCTACACCTTC	CSVESRQGIGGGYTF